Listed here are 16 T cell receptor beta chains from one sample, sequenced in a study of tissue T cells after allogeneic stem cell transplantation. Clones were sequenced by immunoSEQ multiplex PCR, and TCRdb holds only the in-frame ones, with some missing. The sample lists over 45,000 clones, roughly 73% occurring once. The sample comprised sorted cells pooled from one or two spleens. The receptors originated from a pool of C57BL/6 mice in good health.

About this clone itself: The listed genes are named as in mouse. From the germline J gene comes the end of the CDR3, since the read stops 1 residue before it. The J gene is TRBJ1-6, the V gene TRBV20; D is undetermined. TRBJ1-6 belongs to the ORF category, with a function that is uncertain. Germline values: CDR1 GFQATS, CDR2 STVNSAI. This CDR3 is 12 amino acids long. With 0 bases removed from V and 7 bases from J, the gap between germline ends came to 4 bases. The CDR3 bases that were read are TGTGGTGCTAGGGACTGGAATTCGCCCCTCTAC. Encoded protein: CGARDWNSPLY. The CDR3, in full, reads CGARDWNSPLYF.

As for this clone: Gene and germline names: mouse. The read ends 1 residue before the CDR3 terminus; that terminus is restored from the germline J gene. V and J are TRBV1 and TRBJ2-3; possible D gene TRBD2, 6 bases. V was pared by 5 bases and J by 1 base, with 7 bases between. Germline lookup yields CDR1 NSQYPW and CDR2 LRSPGD (reference sequence). The CDR3 totals 13 residues. The covered CDR3 bases are TGCACCTGCAGTCCTGGGGGTGCAGAAACGCTGTAT. Amino acids: CTCSPGGAETLY. The full-length CDR3 reads as CTCSPGGAETLYF.

Points on this clone: These gene names are mouse names. The observed sequence ends 1 residue before the CDR3 terminus, with the missing tail filled in from the germline J gene. V gene TRBV19 combines with J gene TRBJ1-1, with 8 bases aligning to TRBD1. Germline CDR1 is FNHDT and CDR2 is SITEND (reference sequence). This CDR3 region has 14 residues. V lost 3 bases to trimming and J lost 3 bases; unmatched junction nucleotides: 4. CDR3 DNA (partial): TGTGCCAGCAGTAACACAGGGGGGGACACAGAAGTCTTC. This gives the protein CASSNTGGDTEVF. The full CDR3 protein is CASSNTGGDTEVFF.

Notes on this clone: The listed genes are named as in mouse. Coverage ceases 1 residue before the CDR3 finishes, and the germline J gene fills in the end. V gene TRBV5 combines with J gene TRBJ2-5; TRBD2 agrees at 13 bases. The CDR3 is 16 residues long. The J segment lost 2 bases and the V segment lost 4 bases, leaving 3 bases of the junction unmatched. Germline lookup yields CDR1 LGHNA and CDR2 YNLKQL (reference sequence). CDR3 DNA (partial): TGTGCCAGCAGCCTCGGGACTGGGGGGGTCCAAGACACCCAGTAC. The encoded protein is CASSLGTGGVQDTQY. The entire CDR3 sequence reads CASSLGTGGVQDTQYF.

In regard to this clone: The listed genes are named as in mouse. Read data end 1 residue before the CDR3 end; the end is taken from the germline J gene. The rearrangement links TRBV19 to TRBJ1-3, with a tentative D call TRBD1 (6 bases). The CDR3 spans 15 residues. V was cut by 2 bases and J by 0 bases, with 9 bases left in between. The germline V gene encodes CDR1 FNHDT and CDR2 SITEND (reference sequence). The CDR3 spells CASSIEGDSGNTLYF. The sequenced part of the CDR3 DNA is TGTGCCAGCAGTATTGAGGGGGATTCTGGAAATACGCTCTAT.

Concerning this clone: The genes are named according to mouse. Sequencing ends 1 residue short of the CDR3 end; the germline J gene provides the rest. The V gene is TRBV26, the J gene TRBJ2-5; D remains unclear. V shed 5 bases and J shed 0 bases, with 6 bases lying between them. The CDR3 contains 13 residues. Germline V gene data show CDR1 as KGHPV and CDR2 as FQNQEV (reference sequence). CDR3 in amino acids: CASSFTNQDTQYF. The sequenced CDR3 bases are TGTGCCAGCAGTTTCACTAACCAAGACACCCAGTAC.

For this clone: Here the gene names and germline are mouse. The sequence runs out 1 residue before the end of the CDR3; the remainder is reconstructed from the germline J gene. V and J are TRBV29 and TRBJ2-7, with a weak D call TRBD2 (8 bases). The CDR3 covers 12 residues. V was trimmed by 10 bases and J by 7 bases, leaving 17 bases between them. Germline loops: CDR1 MSHET, CDR2 SYDVDS. The CDR3 bases that were read are TGTGCTACCAGGGGGGGGCGCCGGGAACAGTAC. It yields the protein CATRGGRREQY. The whole CDR3 protein is CATRGGRREQYF. The full variable domain, rest sourced from reference TRBV29 and TRBJ2-7, is DMKVTQMPRYLIKRMGENVLLECGQDMSHETMYWYRQDPGLGLQLIYISYDVDSNSEGDIPKGYRVSRKKREHFSLILDSAKTNQTSVYFCATRGGRREQYFGPGTRLTVL.

In the case of this clone: Mouse gene names apply. The CDR3 extends 1 residue past the end of the read, so its final part is completed from the germline J gene. The rearrangement joins TRBV15 to TRBJ2-7; perhaps TRBD1 as D (5 bases). The V end was cut by 6 bases, the J end by 0 bases, with 12 bases between. The CDR3 loop spans 14 amino acids. Germline V gene sequence: CDR1 SGHND, CDR2 FRSKSL. The CDR3 is CASSPDRSSYEQYF. The covered CDR3 bases are TGTGCCAGCAGCCCTGACAGATCCTCCTATGAACAGTAC. Filled out from reference TRBV15 and TRBJ2-7, the complete variable domain reads DAGVTQTPRHEVAEKGQTIILKCEPVSGHNDLFWYRQTKIQGLELLSYFRSKSLMEDGGAFKDRFKAEMLNSSFSTLKIQPTEPKDSAVYLCASSPDRSSYEQYFGPGTRLTVL.

Comment on this clone: The gene symbols are mouse symbols. The sequence runs out 1 residue before the end of the CDR3; the remainder is reconstructed from the germline J gene. V gene TRBV30 combines with J gene TRBJ1-2; 9 bases map to TRBD1. This CDR3 is 12 amino acids long. Trimming removed 8 bases from V and 3 bases from J; junction bases left unmatched: 4. Per the germline V gene, CDR1 is SQVVS and CDR2 is ANEGSEA. The sequenced part of the CDR3 DNA is TGTAGTCTCCGGGACAGGGACTCCGACTACACC. It is translated as CSLRDRDSDYT. The CDR3 in its entirety is CSLRDRDSDYTF.

This clone was observed a handful of times. The listed genes are named as in mouse. Read data end 1 residue before the CDR3 end; the end is taken from the germline J gene. The chain employs TRBV26 and TRBJ2-7, with 9 bases matching TRBD2. Germline trimming cut 3 bases from V and 0 bases from J; bases unmatched to any gene: 3. Germline V gives CDR1 KGHPV, CDR2 FQNQEV (reference sequence). The CDR3 contains 15 residues. CDR3 DNA (partial): TGTGCCAGCAGTCTCGACTGGGGGAGCTCCTATGAACAGTAC. This encodes CASSLDWGSSYEQY. The whole CDR3 reads CASSLDWGSSYEQYF.

On this clone: The gene names here belong to mouse. The read stops 1 residue short of the end of the CDR3; the missing end is completed from the germline J gene. The gene calls are TRBV12-1 and TRBJ2-2; a weak D match, TRBD1 (5 bases). This CDR3 spans 15 amino acids. CDR1 SGHSN and CDR2 HYEKVE come from the germline V gene. The V end lost 0 bases, the J end lost 1 base, and 8 bases lay between the germline ends. Incomplete CDR3 DNA: TGTGCCAGCTCTCTCGGCAGGGTAAACACCGGGCAGCTCTAC. This translates into CASSLGRVNTGQLY. The entire CDR3 protein is CASSLGRVNTGQLYF.

Remarks on this clone: The genes are named according to mouse. The read terminates 1 residue ahead of where the CDR3 ends, so the germline J gene completes it. The chain combines TRBV23 with TRBJ2-1. CDR1 is KGHTA, CDR2 FQNQQP, per germline. The CDR3 totals 12 residues. The CDR3 sequence is CSSSQSAAEQFF. The sequenced part of the CDR3 DNA is TGCTCCAGCAGTCAATCAGCTGCTGAGCAGTTC.

Regarding this clone: Germline and genes: mouse. The missing CDR3 end, 1 residue past where the read stops, is filled in from the germline J gene. At the DNA level, this CDR3 is encoded by other sequences in the same sample as well. This chain links TRBV20 with TRBJ2-5; 8 bases fit TRBD2. Per germline, CDR1 GFQATS and CDR2 STVNSAI. The CDR3 is 13 amino acids. V was clipped by 7 bases and J by 0 bases; unmatched bases: 3. The CDR3 bases that were read are TGTGGTGACCTGGGGGGCAACCAAGACACCCAGTAC. It yields the protein CGDLGGNQDTQY. The CDR3 in its entirety is CGDLGGNQDTQYF.

With respect to this clone: Gene names follow the mouse nomenclature. The CDR3 end falls 1 residue outside the read, so it is completed with the germline J gene. The chain joins TRBV30 to TRBJ2-3; D remains unclear. CDR1 is SQVVS and CDR2 is ANEGSEA in the germline V gene. Trimming left V 3 bases short and J 1 base short, with 11 bases between. CDR3 length equals 14 residues. The CDR3 bases that were read are TGTAGTTCTAGGGAACACCCGGGTGCAGAAACGCTGTAT. Amino acid sequence: CSSREHPGAETLY. The whole CDR3 protein reads CSSREHPGAETLYF.

On this clone: Germline and genes here are mouse. With the read ending 1 residue before the CDR3 end, the germline J gene is used to fill in that end. The V and J genes are TRBV17 and TRBJ1-1, with 7 bases identical to TRBD1. The CDR3 has 11 amino acids. Germline loops: CDR1 MNHDT, CDR2 YYDKIL. The V gene end was trimmed by 5 bases and the J gene end by 6 bases; junction bases not matched to a gene: 0. CDR3 DNA, as far as it was read: TGTGCTAGCAGTGACAGGGCAGAAGTCTTC. Amino acids: CASSDRAEVF. The whole CDR3 is CASSDRAEVFF.

This clone was seen more than once but under ten times. Mouse gene names and germline throughout. With the read ending 1 residue before the CDR3 end, the germline J gene is used to fill in that end. The chain uses TRBV2 and TRBJ2-1, with unresolved D. There are 11 residues in the CDR3. The V end lost 3 bases, the J end lost 4 bases, and 1 base lay between the germline ends. CDR1 LGHNA and CDR2 YSYQKL come from the germline V gene. The CDR3 is CASSQYAEQFF. CDR3 DNA (partial): TGTGCCAGCAGCCAGTATGCTGAGCAGTTC.